The clone carrying this TCR beta chain has a count of ten or more. Its specificity is not known. The entry originates in a study of molecular identifiers for immune sequencing clone quantification. TCRdb re-called the PCR reads through MiXCR, storing one row per CDR3 protein. The sample records about 320,000 distinct CDR3 sequences, about 22% being singletons. General study points: Amid more than 800,000 naive cells, spiked Jurkat TCR RNA from one cell was reportedly still detectable.

Germline CDR1 is MNHEY and CDR2 is SVGEGT. V lost 5 bases to trimming and J lost 7 bases, with 14 bases between them. The CDR3 loop spans 13 amino acids. V usage is TRBV6-2 or TRBV6-3 and J usage is TRBJ1-2; D is uncertain. Source material: naive CD8+ T cells from blood, with Jurkat cell RNA spiked in. Subset defined: FACS-sorted CD8+CD4-CCR7+CD45RA+ naive T cells. The receptor comes from a human donor in good health. Some libraries in this study had Jurkat cell RNA spiked in. CDR3 coding DNA: TGTGCCAGCAGTCCGACGACAACGGCTGGCTACACCTTC. Translation: CASSPTTTAGYTF.